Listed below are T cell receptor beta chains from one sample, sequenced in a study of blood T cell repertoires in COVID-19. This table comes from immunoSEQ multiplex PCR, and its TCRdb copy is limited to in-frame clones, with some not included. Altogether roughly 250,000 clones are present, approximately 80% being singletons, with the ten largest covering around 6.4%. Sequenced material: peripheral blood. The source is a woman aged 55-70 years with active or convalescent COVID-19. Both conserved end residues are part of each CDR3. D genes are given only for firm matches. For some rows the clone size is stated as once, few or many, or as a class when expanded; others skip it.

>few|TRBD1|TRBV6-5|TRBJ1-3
TGTGCCAGCAGTCAGACAGGGGGCGCGGAAAACACCATATATTTT
CASSQTGGAENTIYF
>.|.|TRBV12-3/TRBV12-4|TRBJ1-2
TGTGCCAGCAGTCTCGGGGGTGACTGGGGCTACACCTTC
CASSLGGDWGYTF
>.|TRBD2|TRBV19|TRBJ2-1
TGTGCCAGTAGTAGGGGGGGACCCAGGGATGAGCAGTTCTTC
CASSRGGPRDEQFF
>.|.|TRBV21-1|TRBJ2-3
TGTGCCAGCAGCAAAGGGGAGCGGGAGTCTGGAGCAGATACGCAGTATTTT
CASSKGERESGADTQYF
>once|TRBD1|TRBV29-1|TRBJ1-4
TGCAGCGTTGATATTTCAGGGGGAGACGAAAAACTGTTTTTT
CSVDISGGDEKLFF
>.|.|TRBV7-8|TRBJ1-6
TGTGCCAGCAGCCTAACGGCAGGGGACAATTCACCCCTCCACTTT
CASSLTAGDNSPLHF
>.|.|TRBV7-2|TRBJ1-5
TGTGCCAGCAGCTTTGTGAGGGGGGGTCAGCCCCAGCATTTT
CASSFVRGGQPQHF
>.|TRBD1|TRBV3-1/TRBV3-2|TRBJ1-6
TGTGCCAGCAGCCAACACCCCGGGACAGGCGGAAATTCACCCCTCCACTTT
CASSQHPGTGGNSPLHF
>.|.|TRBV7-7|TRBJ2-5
TGTGCTAGCAGCCCGGCACTGGGGGCGCGGGTGACCCAGTACTTC
CASSPALGARVTQYF
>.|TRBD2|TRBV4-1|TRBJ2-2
TGCGCCAGCAGCCGGTTTGTACTAGCGGGAGGGCCCGGGGAGCTGTTTTTT
CASSRFVLAGGPGELFF
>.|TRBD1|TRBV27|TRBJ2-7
TGTGCCAGCAGTCCCACACCGGAACACAGGGGTACCTACGAGCAGTACTTC
CASSPTPEHRGTYEQYF
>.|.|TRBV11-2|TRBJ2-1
TGTGCCAGCAGCTTAGTCTTCGAGCATTGGTCCTACAATGAGCAGTTCTTC
CASSLVFEHWSYNEQFF
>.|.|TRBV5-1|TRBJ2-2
TGCGCCAGCCTGGGACAATCTGACGGGGAGCTGTTTTTT
CASLGQSDGELFF
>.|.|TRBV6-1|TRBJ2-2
TGTGCCAGCAGTGAAGGAGGTATAGGCGGGGAGCTGTTTTTT
CASSEGGIGGELFF
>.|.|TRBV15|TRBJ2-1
TGTGCCACCAGCGCAAGAGTGGGGGCGTACAATGAGCAGTTCTTC
CATSARVGAYNEQFF
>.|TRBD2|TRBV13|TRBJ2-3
TGTGCCAGCAGCTTAGCCCCTAGCGGTAACACAGATACGCAGTATTTT
CASSLAPSGNTDTQYF
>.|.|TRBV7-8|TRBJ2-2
TGTGCCAGCAGCACCCTCCCCGGGGGTTCGATCACCGGGGAGCTGTTTTTT
CASSTLPGGSITGELFF
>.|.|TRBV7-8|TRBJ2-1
TGTGCCAGCAGCCTATTGTCGAGAGGTTCCTTCAATGAGCAGTTCTTC
CASSLLSRGSFNEQFF
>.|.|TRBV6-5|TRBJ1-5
TGTGCCAGCAGCCCCCTGGGGGGGCTAGGTCAGCCCCAGCATTTT
CASSPLGGLGQPQHF
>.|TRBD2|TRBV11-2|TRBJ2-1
TGTGCCAGCAGCTTTTTGGTAGCGGGAAGTAATGAGCAGTTCTTC
CASSFLVAGSNEQFF
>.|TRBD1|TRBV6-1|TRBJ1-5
TGTGCCAGCAGTGAGACAGGGGGAGGTCAGCCCCAGCATTTT
CASSETGGGQPQHF
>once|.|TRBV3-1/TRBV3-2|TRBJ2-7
TGTGCCAGCAGCCAGCCCCCGAGTGGAGCTGTCTACGAGCAGTACTTC
CASSQPPSGAVYEQYF
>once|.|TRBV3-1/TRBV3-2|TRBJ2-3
TGTGCCAGCAGCCAAGATGGACAGAGCACAGATACGCAGTATTTT
CASSQDGQSTDTQYF
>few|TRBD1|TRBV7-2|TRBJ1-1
TGTGCCAGCAGCTTAGCGGTTCCCACAGGGGGAGCTTTCTTT
CASSLAVPTGGAFF
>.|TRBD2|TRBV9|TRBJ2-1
TGTGCCAGCAGCGTAGATGGGCTAGCGGGTTACAATGAGCAGTTCTTC
CASSVDGLAGYNEQFF
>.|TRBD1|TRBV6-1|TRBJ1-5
TGTGCCAGCAGTAAAGGACAGGGAAATCAGCCCCAGCATTTT
CASSKGQGNQPQHF
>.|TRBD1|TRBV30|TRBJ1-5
TGTGCCTGGAGTAGGCAGGGGGCTGAGCAGCCCCAGCATTTT
CAWSRQGAEQPQHF
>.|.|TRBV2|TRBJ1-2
TGTGCCAGCAGTGAAGGGGGGACAAGCGGCTACACCTTC
CASSEGGTSGYTF
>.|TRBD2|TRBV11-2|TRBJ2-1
TGTGCCAGCAGCTTGTCCGGGACTAGCGTTCATGAGCAGTTCTTC
CASSLSGTSVHEQFF
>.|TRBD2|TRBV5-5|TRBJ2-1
TGTGCCAGCAGCTTGGTCGGGAGGGCGAATGAGCAGTTCTTC
CASSLVGRANEQFF
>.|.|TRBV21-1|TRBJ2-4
TGTGCCAGCAGTCCAACGAGCGTAGGGGTGTCTAGCGGAGGCCAAAACATTCAGTACTTC
CASSPTSVGVSSGGQNIQYF